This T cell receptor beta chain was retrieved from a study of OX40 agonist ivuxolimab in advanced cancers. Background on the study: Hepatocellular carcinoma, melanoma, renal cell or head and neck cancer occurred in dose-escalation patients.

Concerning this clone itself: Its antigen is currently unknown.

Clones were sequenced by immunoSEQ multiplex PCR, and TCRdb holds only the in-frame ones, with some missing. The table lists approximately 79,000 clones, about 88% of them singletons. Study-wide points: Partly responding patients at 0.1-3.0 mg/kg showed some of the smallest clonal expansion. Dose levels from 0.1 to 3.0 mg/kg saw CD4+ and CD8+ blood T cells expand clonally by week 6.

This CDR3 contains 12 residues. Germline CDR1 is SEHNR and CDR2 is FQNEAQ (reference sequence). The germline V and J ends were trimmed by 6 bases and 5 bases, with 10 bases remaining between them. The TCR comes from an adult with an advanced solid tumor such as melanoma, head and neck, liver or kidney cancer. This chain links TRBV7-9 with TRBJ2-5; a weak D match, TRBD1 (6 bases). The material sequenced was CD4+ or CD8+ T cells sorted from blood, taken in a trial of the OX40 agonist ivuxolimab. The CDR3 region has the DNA TGTGCCAGCAGGGGAAGGGGGGAGACCCAGTACTTC. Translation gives CASRGRGETQYF.